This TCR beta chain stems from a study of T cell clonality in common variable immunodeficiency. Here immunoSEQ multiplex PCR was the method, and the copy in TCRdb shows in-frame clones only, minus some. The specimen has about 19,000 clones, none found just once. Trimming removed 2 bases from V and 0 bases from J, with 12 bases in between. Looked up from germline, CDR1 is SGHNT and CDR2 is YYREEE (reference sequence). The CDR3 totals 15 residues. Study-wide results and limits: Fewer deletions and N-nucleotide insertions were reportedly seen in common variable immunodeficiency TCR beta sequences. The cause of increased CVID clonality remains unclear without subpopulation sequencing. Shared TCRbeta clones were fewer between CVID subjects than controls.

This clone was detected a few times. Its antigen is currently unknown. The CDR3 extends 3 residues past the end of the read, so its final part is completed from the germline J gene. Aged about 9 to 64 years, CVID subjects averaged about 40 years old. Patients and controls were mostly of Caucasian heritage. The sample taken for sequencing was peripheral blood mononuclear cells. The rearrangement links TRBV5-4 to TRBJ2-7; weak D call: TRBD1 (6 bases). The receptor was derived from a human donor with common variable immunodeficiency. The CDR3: CASSLQGMGSYEQYF. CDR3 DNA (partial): TGTGCCAGCAGCTTACAGGGTATGGGCTCCTACGAG.